These 4 T cell receptor beta chains came from one sample sequenced in a study of T cell responses to AZD1222 COVID-19 vaccine. Data came from immunoSEQ multiplex PCR; TCRdb stores just in-frame clones and leaves some out. The table has around 89,000 clones, around 90% seen once; the top ten hold about 20%. The starting material was peripheral blood, obtained on day 0 of AZD1222 vaccination. All receptors come from an adult in good health.

This chain links TRBV21-1 with TRBJ1-5; the DNA was not used to check the table's D call, TRBD1. TRBV21-1 is flagged as a pseudogene. This CDR3 has 17 residues. The CDR3 protein is CASRKTGGAVSNQPQHF. The CDR3 bases are TGTGCCAGCAGAAAGACAGGGGGCGCGGTTAGCAATCAGCCCCAGCATTTT.

The V gene is TRBV7-9, the J gene TRBJ2-1; D possibly corresponds to TRBD1 (7 bases). The CDR3 is 12 residues long. Trimming cost V 5 bases and J 9 bases, with 11 bases left between them. The V gene's germline CDR1 is SEHNR and CDR2 FQNEAQ (reference sequence). CDR3 nucleotide sequence: TGTGCCAGCAGCCCCAGGGGGGTTGAGCAGTTCTTC. It codes for CASSPRGVEQFF.

The chain uses TRBV2 and TRBJ2-5; 7 bases are a match to TRBD1. Germline trimming cut 5 bases from V and 2 bases from J; bases unmatched to any gene: 5. CDR3 length equals 14 residues. CDR1 SNHLY and CDR2 FYNNEI come from the germline V gene. The CDR3 coding sequence is TGTGCCAGCAGTACCGACAGGGTACAAGAGACCCAGTACTTC. Amino acid sequence: CASSTDRVQETQYF. The entire variable domain, with the rest obtained from reference TRBV2 and TRBJ2-5, is as follows: EPEVTQTPSHQVTQMGQEVILRCVPISNHLYFYWYRQILGQKVEFLVSFYNNEISEKSEIFDDQFSVERPDGSNFTLKIRSTKLEDSAMYFCASSTDRVQETQYFGPGTRLLVL.

This chain uses TRBV6-4 with TRBJ2-6; D not certain. Germline CDR1 and CDR2: MRHNA and SNTAGT. Between the trimmed V and J ends, which lost 3 bases and 1 base, there was a span of 13 bases. The CDR3 consists of 17 residues. The CDR3 nucleotides read TGTGCCAGCAGTGAGTTAGGGATTGGGTCTGGGGCCAACGTCCTGACTTTC. Translation: CASSELGIGSGANVLTF.